This T cell receptor (beta chain) is drawn from a study of T cell clusters in autoimmune cytopenias. Overall study results and limits: Primary autoimmune cytopenia patients appeared to lack physiological T cell clusters present in healthy donors.

Worth noting for this clonotype: Antigen: not known.

Germline CDR1 and CDR2: MRHNA and SNTAGT. The CDR3 has 13 residues. TRB was amplified from about 260 ng of peripheral blood genomic DNA per sample. One tube held mixed TRB-A and TRB-B primer pools for touch-down PCR. TCRdb reprocessed the multiplex PCR reads, keeping one entry per CDR3 protein, no DNA. The sample's table shows around 6,100 distinct CDR3 sequences. These data were also reused for a study on T cell repertoires in aging, cancer and after chemotherapy. That report notes: Healthy donor repertoires were recorded over several months to years and showed clear clonal overlap. In each cancer cohort, median generation probability increased across chemotherapy, suggesting thymic output rebounded.

The receptor was derived from a human donor in good health. This rearrangement joins TRBV6-4 to TRBJ2-5; TCRdb's D gene call, TRBD1, goes unchecked for lack of DNA. The source material was peripheral blood. The CDR3: CASSETLGETQYF.